This T cell receptor (beta chain) was recovered during a study of blood T cell repertoires in COVID-19. Study as a whole: The samples span acute and convalescent COVID-19 from the United States, Italy and Spain. From T cells, B-cell-depleted T cells, or PBMCs came the material, which was cDNA or gDNA.

Trimming took 1 base from V and 8 from J, leaving 17 bases between them. The CDR3 has 17 residues. Germline-derived CDR1 and CDR2 are KGHDR and SFDVKD. In the authors' methods: How many nucleated cells were present was estimated from reference gene primer amplification. The table came from immunoSEQ multiplex PCR; TCRdb's copy has only in-frame clones and leaves some out. The V and J calls and clone size come from that table; D and trimming were worked out from the DNA. The sample has about 170,000 clones, about 85% seen once. The chain joins TRBV24-1 to TRBJ1-6; D not certain. Sequencing was carried out using peripheral blood. The receptor comes from a woman in her seventies with COVID-19, enrolled during active disease. In nucleotides, the CDR3 is TGTGCCACCAGTGATTTTCGTCCCCGCGGGATGTATTCACCCCTCCACTTT. It is translated as CATSDFRPRGMYSPLHF.